This TCR beta chain emerged from a study of cytomegalovirus exposure and HLA in healthy donors (dated by TCRdb to about 2017). A note on the overall study: According to an earlier analysis of 450 to 650 of the donors, roughly 180 million T cells yielded 90 million to 140 million unique TCR beta sequences and around 300 Gb of sequence data. To predict cytomegalovirus infection status, the study brought together high-throughput TCR immunosequencing, statistical association of individual TCRs with disease status, and machine learning. Donor age, sex, ethnicity and CMV serostatus were compiled together with the repertoire data. On average, approximately 250,000 unique TCR beta nucleotide sequences were sequenced per donor among more than 350 genotyped donors of the cohort, with roughly 19% of those sequences being non-productive. Four to six DR-DQ haplotypes were handled as single units for association and clustering, since linkage in the cohort was strong. A later genetic analysis took genome-wide SNP genotypes for about 55% of the roughly 700 donors and used that subset as a discovery cohort. Of the 300 to 450 genotyped donors, 65% to 90% fell in the genetic ancestry cluster associated with self-reported Caucasian donors. Both class I and class II loci were covered by HLA typing, at four-digit resolution. To study patterns of TCR occurrence, a later analysis re-analyzed previously published TCR beta repertoires from around 670 donors and added high-resolution HLA genotyping. Using immunosequencing, the study profiled T cell repertoires from fewer than 700 subjects and related those repertoires to cytomegalovirus serostatus. All discovery cohort repertoires had been generated using a single sequencing platform. The number of typed donors differed by locus: about 620-630 for A, B, C, DRB1 and DQB1; 522 for DQA1; 606 for DPA1; and 400 to 480 for DPB1. The study aimed to test whether cataloging public T cell receptors could reveal signatures of past pathogen exposure. Rather than drawing on any new phenotypic data, the later analysis identified candidate immune exposures from TCR beta sequences and the way those sequences occurred across donors. An early release covering roughly 600 HLA-typed donors comprised approximately 290 gigabases of sequencing data and tens of millions of unique TCR sequences. In an earlier analysis of a few hundred of the donors, high-throughput TCR beta sequencing was used to judge whether each TCR beta V gene segment behaved as functional or pseudogenic. Along with the 666-subject first cohort, a separate validation cohort of over 90 different subjects was used. What the study reported, not specific to this receptor: Roughly uniform sequencing depth across donors was assumed in presence/absence analyses, although this assumption may not hold. Only TCR beta chains were sequenced in this cohort, and the absence of alpha or paired-chain data limited detectable features. At a false discovery rate of 0.05, a later analysis linked under 20,000 TCR beta sequences to specific HLA alleles. A later analysis found that HLA-associated TCR beta chains were more clonally expanded and had lower generation probabilities than equally common non-associated chains. When HLA alleles, especially DR and DQ, strongly co-occurred, attributing TCR associations to individual alleles was difficult. A later genetic analysis reported fewer N-insertions in productive TCRs among donors in an Asian-associated ancestry cluster than the roughly 640-donor mean. Because some donors lacked HLA typing at each locus, the association tests relied only on the typed subset. Broadly in line with IMGT annotations, most TCR beta V segments showed up in productive rearrangements about 90% or about 30% of the time in an earlier analysis of 587 of the donors. Cytomegalovirus status was reported to be diagnosed by the classifier with high specificity and sensitivity in both the original and validation cohorts. Linkage disequilibrium might explain the correlated functional status among segregating V segments, but an unknown experimental factor could not be ruled out. For the cohort, immune exposure information was limited to CMV serostatus. A further reported finding was that TCR beta sequences accurately predicted the HLA-A and HLA-B alleles for most subjects in the first cohort. In a later analysis, TCR association rates were found to vary across HLA loci, with the most associated TCRs seen for DRB1 alleles and the fewest for HLA-C alleles. The study listed around 160 TCR beta chains as associated with cytomegalovirus. Several of the top co-occurrence clusters appeared to be linked to parvovirus B19, influenza, CMV and Epstein-Barr virus, according to a later analysis. Some IMGT-functional V segments, including TRBV6-2 and TRBV6-3, could not be told apart with the 87-base-pair reads, so those segments were excluded. An association between a missense DCLRE1C variant and V-gene and J-gene trimming of TCR beta chains was found in a later genetic analysis and replicated in an independent cohort. Over 15 rarely observed V segments, including chromosome 9 orphons, were excluded from the earlier analysis of some 590 of the donors because counts were too low. A later analysis found that most CMV-associated TCR beta chains appeared HLA-restricted, with HLA associations seemingly driven largely by CMV exposure. Most TCR sequences were observed very rarely across donors, whereas some public TCRs were present in many individuals. According to the authors, the approach could potentially be generalized to other disease states and immunological phenotypes. In vitro tests confirmed that three of the cytomegalovirus-associated TCR beta chains recognize cytomegalovirus antigens. The sequencing pipeline was judged likely to have produced a cluster of highly shared sequence variants as a technical artifact.

Library method: the immunoSEQ multiplex PCR assay. The multiplex PCR relied on a mix of 60 forward primers for TCR Vbeta segments and 13 reverse primers for TCR Jbeta segments. Amplification of the CDR3 region of rearranged TCR beta genes was performed with a multiplex PCR assay on genomic DNA. Amplified TCR beta libraries were sequenced as 87-base-pair reads on the Illumina HiSeq System. As for the original processing: A later analysis counted approximately 76 million unique TCR beta chains across the 640 or so repertoires, and around 12 million of these chains were shared by at least two donors. A nearest-neighbor algorithm error-corrected the raw reads and collapsed the reads into unique sequences, merging closely related sequences to remove PCR and sequencing errors. Alignment of CDR3 sequences to IMGT reference sequences was used to assign V, D and J gene segments. Each retained sequence needed at least a six-nucleotide match to both a V gene segment and a J gene segment. Rearrangements were classified as productive when the CDR3 lacked stop codons and remained in frame with V and J, and all other rearrangements were classified as non-productive. CDR3 was defined according to IMGT convention as the region running from the second conserved V-encoded cysteine to the conserved J-encoded phenylalanine. The earlier analysis of 550 to 650 of the donors excluded any sequence lacking an unambiguous match to a single V gene segment. An earlier analysis of some 610 of the donors called V segments functional above 56.7% productive rearrangements and segregating when the between-donor standard deviation exceeded 5%. A statistical classification framework was built for diagnosing cytomegalovirus status from the catalog of TCR beta chain sequences. A later analysis assigned V and J genes by comparing TCR nucleotide sequences with IMGT/GENE-DB human TR gene sequences. Using the TCRdist pipeline, a later analysis assigned CDR3 sequences along with most-parsimonious VDJ recombination scenarios. A later analysis defined each TCR beta chain by its CDR3 amino acid sequence plus V-gene family, and excluded reads lacking a unique V-gene family. A later analysis removed 592 highly shared, low-generation-probability nucleotide sequences to deal with suspected cross-contamination and a sequencing artifact. In a later analysis, a clonal expansion index for each public chain was calculated from normalized within-repertoire ranks of inferred template counts. A later analysis computed generation probabilities with a VDJ recombination model fitted to out-of-frame rearrangements, and checked the results against IGoR. A later analysis scored TCR-TCR, TCR-HLA and TCR-CMV co-occurrence with hypergeometric tests, applying a repertoire-size bias correction to TCR pairs. False discovery rates were estimated in a later analysis by permuting HLA or CMV assignments 20 times. In a later analysis, co-occurring TCRs were grouped using DBSCAN, with TCRdist sequence similarity added in when clustering inside HLA-allele-positive subsets. Repertoires with fewer than 30,000 or more than 120,000 public chains, plus five repertoires with anomalous nucleotide sharing, were excluded from co-occurrence clustering. TCRdb re-hosts the immuneACCESS table, in-frame sequences only. Its copies lack some clones; in the studies checked, an unresolved V gene accounts for under half of them, and the cause for the rest is not known. That table is the source of V, J and clone size, and D and trimming were worked out from the DNA. Here the sample has approximately 110,000 clones; roughly 80% occur a single time. 6% to 8% of the sample is in the top ten clones.

Concerning this clone: The antigen this receptor binds is unknown. Per-base qualities were not stored, and no clone one base away is much larger.

The cohort was made up of 666 healthy bone marrow donors. At the time of sampling, all cohort members were nominally healthy, though unrecorded immune exposures were likely present. The donor was CMV seropositive and was included in the group of approximately 310 seropositive cohort members. A peripheral blood sample was collected from each donor, and TCR beta sequencing was performed on peripheral blood mononuclear cells. Genomic DNA was extracted from the blood cell samples with the Qiagen DNeasy Blood Extraction Kit. Per the germline V gene, LGHNT is the CDR1 and FRNRAP is the CDR2. The V end gives up 2 bases and the J end 5 bases, leaving 3 bases in the junction not matched to a gene. The CDR3 contains 14 residues, cysteine and phenylalanine counted. Only the CDR3 part of the read is kept: 42 bases, read in frame from the first base.

The specimen sequenced was PBMCs. The chain uses TRBV12-5 and TRBJ2-7, and 10 junction bases match TRBD2. The sequence came from a man aged 25-45 years in good health and CMV-seropositive. The CDR3 loop reads CASGLQLAGNEQYF. The DNA sequence follows: TGTGCTAGTGGTTTGCAACTAGCGGGGAACGAGCAGTACTTC.